Here is one TCR beta chain with its context. This sample was included in a study of response to subunit inactivated influenza vaccine. TCRdb itself ran the RT-PCR reads through MiXCR, one entry per CDR3 protein. The sample contains fewer than 600,000 distinct CDR3 sequences, around 7.7% of which appear only once. V was shortened by 6 bases and J by 5 bases, with 11 bases between the two germline ends. CDR3 size: 12 residues. Germline assignment: CDR1 SGHTA and CDR2 FQGNSA. V is TRBV7-2 and J is TRBJ2-7; D is ambiguous. Sequencing was performed on PBMCs from blood, taken less than 30 months after vaccination. The receptor was derived from a man aged 50 to 75 who received an inactivated influenza vaccine. CDR3 sequence: CASSKGGHEQYF. The CDR3 DNA follows: TGTGCCAGCAGTAAGGGCGGCCACGAGCAGTACTTC.